This T cell receptor beta chain is from a study of breast tumors, draining lymph nodes, adjacent tissues. The lymph nodes were axillary draining lymph nodes from breast cancer patients. In TCRdb, the multiplex PCR reads were re-called with MiXCR into one record per CDR3 protein. This table has hundreds of thousands of distinct CDR3 sequences, about 32% appearing once. Study-wide results and limits: That most tumor T cells come from lymph nodes remained unproven. Tumor and nontumor repertoires were significantly more similar in luminal-like than in basal-like breast cancer. The data were judged consistent with most tumor T cells coming from lymph node and expanding in tumor. Tumor repertoires ranked between lymph nodes and nontumor tissue in diversity, with V and J gene preferences.

This clonotype has at least ten counts. Its antigen is not identified. The V gene end was trimmed by 3 bases and the J gene end by 3 bases; junction bases not matched to a gene: 6. Germline V gene lookup returns CDR1 SGHVS and CDR2 FQNEAQ. The CDR3 is 17 amino acids. The receptor comes from a female donor with breast cancer. Some clones in this sample may be carry-over from other donors' samples. Source material: axillary lymph node tissue. V gene TRBV7-8 combines with J gene TRBJ2-3, with 13 positions matching TRBD2. The CDR3: CASSFPPTSGRTDTQYF. The CDR3 DNA sequence: TGTGCCAGCAGCTTCCCGCCGACTAGCGGGAGGACAGATACGCAGTATTTT.